This is a list of T cell receptor beta chains from one sample in a study of cytomegalovirus exposure and HLA in healthy donors. The table came from immunoSEQ multiplex PCR; TCRdb's copy has only in-frame clones and leaves some out. The data show some 45,000 clones, roughly 94% seen once. The material sequenced was PBMCs. These receptor sequences come from a woman aged 18-35 years in good health and CMV-seropositive. CDR3s include the opening cysteine and the closing phenylalanine or tryptophan. The D gene is left open where the match is weak. Only part of the rows carry a size: once, few, many, or a class if the clone is expanded.

D: -; V: TRBV2; size: -; J: TRBJ1-5; DNA: TGTGCCAGCAGTGAGGTACAGGGAAGCAATCAGCCCCAGCATTTT; CDR3: CASSEVQGSNQPQHF
D: TRBD2; V: TRBV27; size: -; J: TRBJ2-7; DNA: TGTGCCAGCAGTTCAGTAGCGGGGAGCTACGAGCAGTACTTC; CDR3: CASSSVAGSYEQYF
D: -; V: TRBV18; size: -; J: TRBJ2-2; DNA: TGTGCCAGCTCACCACTATCAGGCCTCAACACCGGGGAGCTGTTTTTT; CDR3: CASSPLSGLNTGELFF
D: TRBD2; V: TRBV10-2; size: -; J: TRBJ2-1; DNA: TGCGCCAGCAGTCCAGCGGGAGGTTTGAATGAGCAGTTCTTC; CDR3: CASSPAGGLNEQFF
D: -; V: TRBV30; size: -; J: TRBJ2-7; DNA: TGTGCCTGGAGTGACAACCGCAAATACGAGCAGTACTTC; CDR3: CAWSDNRKYEQYF
D: -; V: TRBV6-5; size: -; J: TRBJ2-7; DNA: TGTGCCAGCAGTTACGCTAGTTCCTACGAGCAGTACTTC; CDR3: CASSYASSYEQYF
D: TRBD2; V: TRBV7-8; size: -; J: TRBJ2-1; DNA: TGTGCCAGCAGTCCACGTTCCGGGACTAGCGGGATTCTTGAGCAGTTCTTC; CDR3: CASSPRSGTSGILEQFF
D: -; V: TRBV7-8; size: -; J: TRBJ2-7; DNA: TGTGCCAGCAGCTTAGCGGTAGCGAGCAAGAGCTCCTACGAGCAGTACTTC; CDR3: CASSLAVASKSSYEQYF
D: -; V: TRBV27; size: -; J: TRBJ1-2; DNA: TGTGCCAGCAGTTTCAAAATAGAGGGTTATGGCTACACCTTC; CDR3: CASSFKIEGYGYTF
D: -; V: TRBV6-6; size: -; J: TRBJ2-1; DNA: TGTGCCAGCAGTCCCGCGGTCCTCTACAATGAGCAGTTCTTC; CDR3: CASSPAVLYNEQFF
D: -; V: TRBV7-7; size: -; J: TRBJ2-5; DNA: TGTGCTAGCAGCCGGCTAGGACAGCAAGAGACCCAGTACTTC; CDR3: CASSRLGQQETQYF
D: -; V: TRBV27; size: -; J: TRBJ1-2; DNA: TGTGCCAGCAGACCCGGGGGGCTCAATGGCTACACCTTC; CDR3: CASRPGGLNGYTF
D: -; V: TRBV19; size: -; J: TRBJ2-2; DNA: TGTGCCAGCCGCGGACAGTCTAACACCGGGGAGCTGTTTTTT; CDR3: CASRGQSNTGELFF
D: -; V: TRBV28; size: once; J: TRBJ1-1; DNA: TGTGCCAGCAGTTTCCCCCCCAGGCACACTGAAGCTTTCTTT; CDR3: CASSFPPRHTEAFF
D: TRBD2; V: TRBV28; size: -; J: TRBJ2-1; DNA: TGTGCCAGCAGTCCGCGACTAGCGGAAGAGCAGTTCTTC; CDR3: CASSPRLAEEQFF
D: -; V: TRBV2; size: -; J: TRBJ2-1; DNA: TGTGCCAGCAGTCCAGAGAAGACTAACAATGAGCAGTTCTTC; CDR3: CASSPEKTNNEQFF
D: -; V: TRBV27; size: -; J: TRBJ2-3; DNA: TGTGCCAGCAGTTTATACCGGGGGGCGAGGACAGATACGCAGTATTTT; CDR3: CASSLYRGARTDTQYF
D: TRBD2; V: TRBV11-3; size: -; J: TRBJ2-2; DNA: TGTGCCAGCAGCCCGGGACTAGCGGACACCGGGGAGCTGTTTTTT; CDR3: CASSPGLADTGELFF
D: -; V: TRBV6-4; size: -; J: TRBJ2-1; DNA: TGTGCCAGCAGTCCCGGGACCTACAATGAGCAGTTCTTC; CDR3: CASSPGTYNEQFF
D: -; V: TRBV21-1; size: once; J: TRBJ2-3; DNA: TGTGCCAGCACCCCACGGACTGGGACTAGCGGGCCTAGCACAGATACGCAGTATTTT; CDR3: CASTPRTGTSGPSTDTQYF
D: -; V: TRBV6-6; size: -; J: TRBJ1-2; DNA: TGTGCCAGCAGAACACCTGGGGCCTATGGCTACACCTTC; CDR3: CASRTPGAYGYTF
D: -; V: TRBV7-2; size: -; J: TRBJ2-2; DNA: TGTGCCAGCAGCTTACCGGGGGAGCTGTTTTTT; CDR3: CASSLPGELFF
D: -; V: TRBV5-6; size: -; J: TRBJ1-5; DNA: TGTGCCAGCAGCTTGTACCAGGGGCAGGCGTTCAATCAGCCCCAGCATTTT; CDR3: CASSLYQGQAFNQPQHF
D: TRBD1; V: TRBV30; size: -; J: TRBJ2-5; DNA: TGTGCCTGGGAGACAGGGACAGAGACCCAGTACTTC; CDR3: CAWETGTETQYF
D: -; V: TRBV9; size: -; J: TRBJ2-1; DNA: TGTGCCAGCAGCGTAGCGTCGTCTAGCGCCTACAATGAGCAGTTCTTC; CDR3: CASSVASSSAYNEQFF
D: TRBD1; V: TRBV29-1; size: -; J: TRBJ2-7; DNA: TGCAGCGTTGATGGTCTTCGGGACAGGGGGACCTACGAGCAGTACTTC; CDR3: CSVDGLRDRGTYEQYF
D: TRBD2; V: TRBV27; size: -; J: TRBJ2-6; DNA: TGTGCCAGCAGTCGGGGGGGTGGAGTTGGGGCCAACGTCCTGACTTTC; CDR3: CASSRGGGVGANVLTF
D: TRBD2; V: TRBV27; size: -; J: TRBJ2-1; DNA: TGTGCCAGCAGTTTGACGGCGGGAGCCTACAATGAGCAGTTCTTC; CDR3: CASSLTAGAYNEQFF
D: -; V: TRBV11-3; size: -; J: TRBJ2-7; DNA: TGTGCCAGCAGCTTAGATCCAGCCTACGAGCAGTACTTC; CDR3: CASSLDPAYEQYF
D: -; V: TRBV23-1; size: once; J: TRBJ2-5; DNA: TGCGCCAGCAGTCAATCCGCGAGACTGTCGATTCGGCGGTACTTC; CDR3: CASSQSARLSIRRYF
D: -; V: TRBV7-9; size: -; J: TRBJ2-7; DNA: TGTGCCAGCAGCATTCAGGGGACCTACGAGCAGTACTTC; CDR3: CASSIQGTYEQYF
D: -; V: TRBV19; size: -; J: TRBJ2-7; DNA: TGTGCCAGTATCCCTTTTTCCTACGAGCAGTACTTC; CDR3: CASIPFSYEQYF
D: -; V: TRBV19; size: once; J: TRBJ1-5; DNA: TGTGCCAGTAGTATTCTACAGGGCCAGCCCCAGCATTTT; CDR3: CASSILQGQPQHF
D: TRBD2; V: TRBV14; size: -; J: TRBJ2-1; DNA: TGTGCCAGCAGCCTACTAGCGGGAGGGGGCGGTGAGCAGTTCTTC; CDR3: CASSLLAGGGGEQFF
D: TRBD2; V: TRBV27; size: -; J: TRBJ2-1; DNA: TGTGCCAGCACCCTAATGGGGGGGGATCTCTACAATGAGCAGTTCTTC; CDR3: CASTLMGGDLYNEQFF
D: -; V: TRBV19; size: -; J: TRBJ1-1; DNA: TGTGCCAGAACCCCAGGGAAGCACACTGAAGCTTTCTTT; CDR3: CARTPGKHTEAFF
D: TRBD2; V: TRBV6-1; size: -; J: TRBJ2-3; DNA: TGTGCCAGCGCTGGCGGGAGGGGAGCAGATACGCAGTATTTT; CDR3: CASAGGRGADTQYF
D: TRBD1; V: TRBV5-6; size: once; J: TRBJ1-2; DNA: TGTGCCAGCAGCTTGGCAGGGGGCCTAAACTATGGCTACACCTTC; CDR3: CASSLAGGLNYGYTF
D: -; V: TRBV28; size: -; J: TRBJ1-2; DNA: TGTGCCAGCAGCCCCCCTTTTGGCTACACCTTC; CDR3: CASSPPFGYTF
D: TRBD2; V: TRBV29-1; size: -; J: TRBJ2-2; DNA: TGCAGCGTGAAGGGACTAGCGGGAACGAACACCGGGGAGCTGTTTTTT; CDR3: CSVKGLAGTNTGELFF
D: -; V: TRBV11-1; size: once; J: TRBJ2-1; DNA: TGTGCCAGCAGCCTCTGGCGGGGTGCCCCCTACAATGAGCAGTTCTTC; CDR3: CASSLWRGAPYNEQFF
D: TRBD1; V: TRBV7-2; size: -; J: TRBJ2-1; DNA: TGTGCCAGCAGCCAAGGTCCCGGGACAGGGGATGAGCAGTTCTTC; CDR3: CASSQGPGTGDEQFF
D: -; V: TRBV2; size: -; J: TRBJ2-2; DNA: TGTGCCAGCAGTGGAGCCGGGTCCTCGAACACCGGGGAGCTGTTTTTT; CDR3: CASSGAGSSNTGELFF
D: -; V: TRBV29-1; size: -; J: TRBJ1-3; DNA: TGCAGCGGATCGAAACCCTCCGGGACAGGAAACACCATATATTTT; CDR3: CSGSKPSGTGNTIYF
D: TRBD2; V: TRBV6-1; size: -; J: TRBJ2-7; DNA: TGTGCCAGCAGTGTGACTAGCGGGAGCTCCTACGAGCAGTACTTC; CDR3: CASSVTSGSSYEQYF
D: -; V: TRBV7-6; size: -; J: TRBJ2-2; DNA: TGTGCCAGCAGCTTAGCTTTAGAGAACACCGGGGAGCTGTTTTTT; CDR3: CASSLALENTGELFF
D: TRBD1; V: TRBV23-1; size: -; J: TRBJ2-2; DNA: TGCGCCAGCAGGACAGGGTTGAACACCGGGGAGCTGTTTTTT; CDR3: CASRTGLNTGELFF
D: TRBD2; V: TRBV5-6; size: -; J: TRBJ2-3; DNA: TGTGCCAGCAGCTTGGGGTGGGGACTAGCGGGAGGATTGGATACGCAGTATTTT; CDR3: CASSLGWGLAGGLDTQYF
D: TRBD1; V: TRBV30; size: -; J: TRBJ2-7; DNA: TGTGCCTGGGGGAGACTCGGACAGGGTGTCTACGAGCAGTACTTC; CDR3: CAWGRLGQGVYEQYF
D: TRBD2; V: TRBV11-3; size: -; J: TRBJ2-7; DNA: TGTGCCAGCAGTCCGGGGGACTACCCCGGAGAGCAGTACTTC; CDR3: CASSPGDYPGEQYF
D: TRBD2; V: TRBV7-9; size: -; J: TRBJ2-1; DNA: TGTGCCAGCAGCCCGAGGAGACTAGCGGGAGATGAGCAGTTCTTC; CDR3: CASSPRRLAGDEQFF
D: TRBD1; V: TRBV4-2; size: -; J: TRBJ2-1; DNA: TGTGCCAGCAGCTCCGGACAGGGGGCTTTTTATGAGCAGTTCTTC; CDR3: CASSSGQGAFYEQFF
D: TRBD2; V: TRBV6-6; size: once; J: TRBJ2-1; DNA: TGTGCCAGCAGTTACTCGGAACTAGCGGGGGTCAATGAGCAGTTCTTC; CDR3: CASSYSELAGVNEQFF
D: TRBD1; V: TRBV7-9; size: -; J: TRBJ1-6; DNA: TGTGCCAGCAGCAAGACAGGGGGTAATTCACCCCTCCACTTT; CDR3: CASSKTGGNSPLHF
D: -; V: TRBV19; size: -; J: TRBJ2-5; DNA: TGTGCCAGTAGTATGGTGGCTACAGGTAAAGAGACCCAGTACTTC; CDR3: CASSMVATGKETQYF
D: -; V: TRBV7-9; size: -; J: TRBJ1-2; DNA: TGTGCCAGCAGTTCTCTCCTGCCGGCAGAAGAGGGAGAAACCTTC; CDR3: CASSSLLPAEEGETF
D: TRBD1; V: TRBV30; size: -; J: TRBJ1-3; DNA: TGTGCCTGGAGTGTGGGACAGGGGGCTGGAAACACCATATATTTT; CDR3: CAWSVGQGAGNTIYF
D: -; V: TRBV7-3; size: -; J: TRBJ1-5; DNA: TGTGCCAGCAGCCAGGGGAGCAATCAGCCCCAGCATTTT; CDR3: CASSQGSNQPQHF